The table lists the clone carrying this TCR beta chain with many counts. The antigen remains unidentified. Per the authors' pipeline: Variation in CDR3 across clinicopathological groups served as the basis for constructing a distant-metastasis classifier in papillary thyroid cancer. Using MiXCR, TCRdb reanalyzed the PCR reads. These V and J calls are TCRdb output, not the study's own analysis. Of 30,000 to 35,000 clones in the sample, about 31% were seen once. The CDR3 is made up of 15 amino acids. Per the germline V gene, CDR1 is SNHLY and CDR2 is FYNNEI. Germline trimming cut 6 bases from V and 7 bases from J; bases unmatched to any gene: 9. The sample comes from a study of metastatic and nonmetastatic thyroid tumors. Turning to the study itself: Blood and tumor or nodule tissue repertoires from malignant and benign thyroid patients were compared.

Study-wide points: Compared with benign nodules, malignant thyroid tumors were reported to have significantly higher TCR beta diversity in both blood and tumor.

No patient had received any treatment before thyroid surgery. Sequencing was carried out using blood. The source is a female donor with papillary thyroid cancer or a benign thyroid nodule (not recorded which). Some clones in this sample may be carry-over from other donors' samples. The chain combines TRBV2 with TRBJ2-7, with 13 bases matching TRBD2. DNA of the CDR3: TGTGCCAGCAGAACCGGGACTAGCGGGGTGCGGGAGCAGTACTTC. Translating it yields CASRTGTSGVREQYF.